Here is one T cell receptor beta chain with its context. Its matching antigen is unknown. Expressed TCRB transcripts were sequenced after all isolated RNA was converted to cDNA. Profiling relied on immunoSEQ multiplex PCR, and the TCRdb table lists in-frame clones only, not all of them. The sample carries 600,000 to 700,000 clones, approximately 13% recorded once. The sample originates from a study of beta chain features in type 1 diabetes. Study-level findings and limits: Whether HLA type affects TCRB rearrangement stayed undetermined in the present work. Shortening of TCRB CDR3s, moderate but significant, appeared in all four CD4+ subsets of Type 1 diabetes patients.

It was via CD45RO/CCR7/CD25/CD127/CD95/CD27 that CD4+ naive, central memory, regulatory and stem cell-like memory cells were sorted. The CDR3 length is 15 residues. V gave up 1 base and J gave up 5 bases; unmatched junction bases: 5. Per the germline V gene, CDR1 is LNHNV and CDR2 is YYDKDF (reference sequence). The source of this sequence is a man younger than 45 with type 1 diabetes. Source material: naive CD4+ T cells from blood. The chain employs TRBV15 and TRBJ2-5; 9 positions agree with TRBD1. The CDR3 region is CATSRATGGSETQYF. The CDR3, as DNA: TGTGCCACCAGCAGAGCTACAGGGGGCAGCGAGACCCAGTACTTC.